A single sample gave rise to the 16 T cell receptor beta chains below, sequenced in a study of shared clonotypes between healthy human individuals (dated by TCRdb to the early 2020s). Receptor amplification or capture employed the immunoSEQ multiplex PCR assay. TCRdb obtained this table from immuneACCESS and retained in-frame rearrangements with V and J assigned. These tables miss some clones; where compared with another copy, unresolved V genes account for less than half of the shortfall, and the remainder is unexplained. This sample is represented by more than 1,200,000 clones; 97% to 99% of them were singletons. The ten largest clones take up 0.36% of the sample. The sequenced sample was naive CD4+ T cells sorted from blood. Explained via the paper, the cell subset or site label denotes: CD45RA+ positively selected. These receptors were taken from a man aged 25 to 45 in good health.

With respect to this clone: The same CDR3 also results from other DNA sequences found in this sample. The chain combines TRBV7-9 with TRBJ2-7; D unclear. Germline V gene lookup returns CDR1 SEHNR and CDR2 FQNEAQ (reference sequence). The CDR3 spans 11 residues. The V end lost 5 bases, the J end lost 0 bases, and 2 bases lay between the germline ends. The CDR3 DNA follows: TGTGCCAGCAGCCACTCCTACGAGCAGTACTTC. Amino acid sequence: CASSHSYEQYF.

The rearrangement joins TRBV7-8 to TRBJ1-2, with no clear D. This CDR3 has 15 amino acids. The V gene lost 3 bases and the J gene lost 3 bases, with 14 bases spanning the gap. From germline, CDR1 is SGHVS and CDR2 FQNEAQ. CDR3 sequence (DNA): TGTGCCAGCAGCTTTTCTCGCGGGGTCGACTATGGCTACACCTTC. Protein product: CASSFSRGVDYGYTF.

The chain carries TRBV28 and TRBJ2-1; tentatively, D is TRBD2 (5 bases). V lost 7 bases, J lost 6 bases, and 16 bases lay in between. The CDR3 is made up of 14 amino acids. Germline loops: CDR1 MDHEN, CDR2 SYDVKM. CDR3 in amino acids: CASMEAPPGNEQFF. In nucleotides, the CDR3 is TGTGCCAGCATGGAGGCCCCGCCCGGCAATGAGCAGTTCTTC.

This clone was picked up one time. The V and J genes are TRBV28 and TRBJ1-2; D unclear. The CDR3 runs 11 residues. V lost 6 bases and J 8 bases, leaving 10 bases between the germline ends. Germline V gene sequence: CDR1 MDHEN, CDR2 SYDVKM. In nucleotides, the CDR3 is TGTGCCAGCAGATCCACCAAGGGCTACACCTTC. Translation: CASRSTKGYTF.

As concerns this clone: Additional DNA sequences in this sample encode the identical CDR3. The V and J genes are TRBV5-1 and TRBJ2-1, with D perhaps TRBD2 (5 bases). The germline V gene has CDR1 SGHRS and CDR2 YFSETQ. This CDR3 is 15 amino acids long. V gave up 0 bases and J gave up 1 base, with 8 bases separating them. DNA of the CDR3: TGCGCCAGCAGCTTGGAGTCGGGATCCTACAATGAGCAGTTCTTC. Translation gives CASSLESGSYNEQFF.

The chain employs TRBV7-6 and TRBJ2-1; no clear D. CDR1 SGHVS and CDR2 FNYEAQ come from the germline V gene. The CDR3 consists of 14 residues. V gave up 5 bases and J gave up 6 bases, with 14 bases separating them. In nucleotides, the CDR3 is TGTGCCAGCAGCCCCCGTCGGTCCGGCAATGAGCAGTTCTTC. Translation: CASSPRRSGNEQFF.

The V gene is TRBV28, the J gene TRBJ2-5; 9 bases agree with TRBD1. The CDR3 runs to 15 residues. J was trimmed by 2 bases and V by 6 bases; bases with no gene match: 7. CDR1 is MDHEN and CDR2 is SYDVKM in the germline V gene. Here the CDR3 DNA reads TGTGCCAGCAGAGAGGGACAGGGCCTTCAAGAGACCCAGTACTTC. Its translation is CASREGQGLQETQYF.

A remark on this clone: The same CDR3 can be traced to other DNA sequences in this sample. This sequence joins TRBV2 and TRBJ1-1, with D uncertain. Germline lookup yields CDR1 SNHLY and CDR2 FYNNEI. The CDR3 loop spans 13 amino acids. Between the trimmed V and J ends, which lost 4 bases and 2 bases, there was a span of 8 bases. This CDR3 is CASSGQVNTEAFF. The CDR3 DNA reads TGTGCCAGCAGTGGACAAGTCAACACTGAAGCTTTCTTT.

The chain employs TRBV7-6 and TRBJ2-5, with 9 bases matching TRBD1. Germline V gene sequence: CDR1 SGHVS, CDR2 FNYEAQ. Trimming took 6 bases from V and 4 from J; bases not matched to a gene: 12. The CDR3 is 16 amino acids. CDR3: CASSYLGGQGGETQYF. The CDR3 nucleotides read TGTGCCAGCAGTTATCTGGGGGGACAGGGTGGAGAGACCCAGTACTTC.

Comments on this clone: The sample holds other DNA sequences that translate to the same CDR3. J is TRBJ2-7 and V is TRBV5-1, with 8 bases lining up with TRBD2. CDR1 is SGHRS, CDR2 YFSETQ, per germline. Trimming took 0 bases from V and 1 from J; bases not matched to a gene: 3. This CDR3 comprises 15 residues. The CDR3: CASSLVVAGSYEQYF. Here the CDR3 DNA reads TGCGCCAGCAGCTTGGTTGTAGCGGGATCCTACGAGCAGTACTTC.

The chain links TRBV28 to TRBJ2-7; 12 bases match TRBD1. V lost 10 bases to trimming and J lost 7 bases; unmatched junction nucleotides: 23. This CDR3 contains 18 residues. Germline CDR1 MDHEN, CDR2 SYDVKM. In DNA form, the CDR3 reads TGTGCCACTTACATCTCCTCCGGCGGGGACAGGGGGCTTGGAGAGCAGTACTTC. Amino acids: CATYISSGGDRGLGEQYF.

The genes are TRBV5-5 and TRBJ2-2; 8 positions agree with TRBD2. CDR1 and CDR2 from the germline V gene are SGHKS and YYEKEE (reference sequence). The CDR3 contains 17 residues. V was pared by 0 bases and J by 2 bases, with 6 bases of the junction left unmatched. The CDR3 DNA sequence: TGTGCCAGCAGCTTGGTAGGAACTAGCGGAAACACCGGGGAGCTGTTTTTT. It is translated as CASSLVGTSGNTGELFF.

The chain recombines TRBV2 with TRBJ1-4, with D tentatively TRBD1 (6 bases). The CDR3 extends over 12 amino acids. Trimming removed 7 bases at V and 4 bases at J, with 7 bases between. Germline CDR1 reads SNHLY; CDR2 reads FYNNEI. The CDR3 DNA is TGTGCCAGCACCAGGGGTAATGAAAAACTGTTTTTT. The encoded protein is CASTRGNEKLFF.

The chain uses TRBV5-1 and TRBJ2-5; no clear D. The V gene lost 2 bases and the J gene lost 2 bases, with 10 bases spanning the gap. Germline-derived CDR1 and CDR2 are SGHRS and YFSETQ. The CDR3 sequence is 14 residues long. In nucleotides, the CDR3 is TGCGCCAGCAGCTTCGGACCACCTCAAGAGACCCAGTACTTC. This sequence encodes CASSFGPPQETQYF.

The chain employs TRBV10-2 and TRBJ2-7; TRBD2 aligns across 13 bases. The V gene's germline CDR1 is WSHSY and CDR2 SAAADI. V shed 1 base, J shed 3 bases, and the junction held 9 bases outside the gene matches. The length of the CDR3 is 18 residues. CDR3 sequence (DNA): TGCGCCAGCAGTGAGTGGACTAGCGGGAGCCAGAAGGTCTACGAGCAGTACTTC. Translating gives CASSEWTSGSQKVYEQYF.

V is TRBV5-6 and J is TRBJ2-3, with D perhaps being TRBD1 or TRBD2 (5 bases each). The CDR3 contains 15 residues. V dropped 3 bases and J dropped 3 bases, with 14 bases sitting between them. Germline CDR1 reads SGHDT; CDR2 reads YYEEEE. CDR3 in amino acids: CASSSPGRETDTQYF. As DNA, the CDR3 is TGTGCCAGCAGCTCACCGGGACGAGAAACAGATACGCAGTATTTT. Full variable domain (missing parts from reference TRBV5-6 and TRBJ2-3): DAGVTQSPTHLIKTRGQQVTLRCSPKSGHDTVSWYQQALGQGPQFIFQYYEEEERQRGNFPDRFSGHQFPNYSSELNVNALLLGDSALYLCASSSPGRETDTQYFGPGTRLTVL.